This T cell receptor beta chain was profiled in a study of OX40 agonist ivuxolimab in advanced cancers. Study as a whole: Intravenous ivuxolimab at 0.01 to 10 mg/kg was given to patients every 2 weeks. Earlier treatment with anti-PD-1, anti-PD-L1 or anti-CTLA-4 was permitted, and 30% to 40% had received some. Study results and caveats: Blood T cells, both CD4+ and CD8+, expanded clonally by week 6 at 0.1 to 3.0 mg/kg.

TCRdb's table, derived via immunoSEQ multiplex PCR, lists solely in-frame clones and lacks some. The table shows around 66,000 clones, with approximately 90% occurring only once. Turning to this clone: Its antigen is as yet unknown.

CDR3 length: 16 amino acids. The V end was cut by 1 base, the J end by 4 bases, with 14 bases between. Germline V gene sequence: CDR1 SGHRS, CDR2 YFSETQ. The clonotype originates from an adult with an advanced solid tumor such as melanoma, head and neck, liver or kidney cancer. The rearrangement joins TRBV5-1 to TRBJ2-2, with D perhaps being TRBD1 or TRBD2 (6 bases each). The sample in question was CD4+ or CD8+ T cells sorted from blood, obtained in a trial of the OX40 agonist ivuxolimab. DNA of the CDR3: TGCGCCAGCAGCTTGATATCCAGGGGACTCACCGGGGAGCTGTTTTTT. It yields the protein CASSLISRGLTGELFF.